This T cell receptor (beta chain) was observed in a study of cytomegalovirus exposure and HLA in healthy donors. Overall study findings and caveats: The likely explanation for a cluster of highly shared sequence variants was sequencing artifact.

Germline V gives CDR1 SQVTM, CDR2 ANQGSEA. V shed 6 bases, J shed 0 bases, and the junction held 6 bases outside the gene matches. The CDR3 has 14 amino acids. In regard to this clone: Its antigen remains unidentified.

PCR primers comprised 60 Vbeta and 13 Jbeta primers. The data were produced by immunoSEQ multiplex PCR, yet TCRdb's version contains in-frame clones alone and is incomplete. The table lists over 150,000 clones. The rearrangement joins TRBV29-1 to TRBJ2-7, with 9 nucleotides matching TRBD2. The TCR was taken from a boy younger than 18 in good health and CMV-seronegative. The sample consisted of PBMCs. The CDR3 is CSVRAGGSSYEQYF. The CDR3 DNA reads as TGCAGCGTCCGAGCGGGGGGCAGCTCCTACGAGCAGTACTTC.